This TCR beta chain is from a study of blood T cell repertoires in COVID-19. This clone was detected many times. The table came from immunoSEQ multiplex PCR; TCRdb's copy has only in-frame clones and leaves some out. This sample carries roughly 150,000 clones, about 90% of them seen once, and the ten largest clones take about 3%. Trimming pared 3 bases from V and 2 bases from J, leaving 8 bases between. The CDR3 consists of 14 residues. Germline-derived CDR1 and CDR2 are LNHNV and YYDKDF (reference sequence). This sequence originates from a man between 60 and 70 years old with acute or convalescent COVID-19. The chain couples TRBV15 to TRBJ1-5; tentatively, D is TRBD1 (5 bases). Sequenced input: peripheral blood. For the CDR3, the DNA is TGTGCCACCAGCAGTGGGGGGGGCAATCAGCCCCAGCATTTT. It specifies CATSSGGGNQPQHF.